The rows below give T cell receptor beta chains drawn from one sample of a study of OX40 agonist ivuxolimab in advanced cancers. The assay was immunoSEQ multiplex PCR, and TCRdb's table has in-frame clones only and misses some. Of around 70,000 clones listed, about 85% are singletons. The specimen was CD4+ or CD8+ T cells sorted from blood, collected in a trial of the OX40 agonist ivuxolimab. The receptors were gathered from an adult with an advanced solid tumor such as melanoma, head and neck, liver or kidney cancer. The CDR3 runs from the conserved cysteine through the conserved F or W. A D gene is named only where the DNA matches it firmly. Not every row has a clone size; where given, it reads once, few, many or a size class.

j_gene,d_gene,abundance,v_gene,CDR3aa,CDR3nt
TRBJ1-6,-,once,TRBV9,CASSVAGVPNSPLHF,TGTGCCAGCAGCGTAGCTGGGGTGCCGAATTCACCCCTCCACTTT
TRBJ1-4,-,-,TRBV4-2,CASSQTVSEVEKLFF,TGTGCCAGCAGCCAAACGGTCTCTGAAGTGGAAAAACTGTTTTTT
TRBJ1-5,-,once,TRBV19,CASSILYQPQHF,TGTGCCAGTAGTATACTGTATCAGCCCCAGCATTTT
TRBJ1-2,-,-,TRBV6-1,CASSLTGRNYGYTF,TGTGCCAGCAGTTTGACAGGCCGCAACTATGGCTACACCTTC
TRBJ1-3,-,-,TRBV28,CASSPLTGPSGNTIYF,TGTGCCAGCAGTCCCCTGACAGGACCCTCTGGAAACACCATATATTTT
TRBJ2-2,-,-,TRBV11-2,CASSLVLLNGELFF,TGTGCCAGCAGCTTAGTACTACTAAACGGGGAGCTGTTTTTT
TRBJ1-3,-,-,TRBV28,CASSSQFRNTIYF,TGTGCCAGCAGTTCACAGTTCAGAAACACCATATATTTT
TRBJ2-7,-,-,TRBV18,CASSPIQKYEQYF,TGTGCCAGCTCACCAATACAGAAGTACGAGCAGTACTTC
TRBJ2-1,-,-,TRBV2,CASSLQGSYNEQFF,TGTGCCAGCAGCCTACAGGGTTCCTACAATGAGCAGTTCTTC
TRBJ2-3,-,-,TRBV4-3,CASSQGVGGISTDTQYF,TGCGCCAGCAGCCAAGGGGTTGGGGGGATAAGCACAGATACGCAGTATTTT
TRBJ2-5,-,-,TRBV12-2,CASRSRSRETQYF,TGTGCAAGTCGCTCGCGTTCGAGGGAGACCCAGTACTTC
TRBJ2-1,-,-,TRBV19,CASSIGGLRVNNEQFF,TGTGCCAGTAGTATAGGAGGGCTGAGAGTCAACAATGAGCAGTTCTTC
TRBJ2-5,-,-,TRBV7-2,CASSLVWGGRETQYF,TGTGCCAGCAGCTTAGTTTGGGGGGGCAGAGAGACCCAGTACTTC
TRBJ2-2,TRBD2,-,TRBV5-6,CASSTGLAGGRTGELFF,TGTGCCAGCAGCACCGGACTAGCGGGAGGGCGGACCGGGGAGCTGTTTTTT
TRBJ2-7,-,-,TRBV29-1,CSVADTYEQYF,TGCAGCGTTGCCGATACATACGAGCAGTACTTC
TRBJ2-5,TRBD1,-,TRBV9,CASSADRGFQETQYF,TGTGCCAGCAGCGCGGACAGGGGATTCCAAGAGACCCAGTACTTC
TRBJ1-6,-,-,TRBV11-1,CASSLDPGRGHSPLHF,TGTGCCAGCAGCTTAGATCCCGGACGGGGGCATTCACCCCTCCACTTT
TRBJ2-3,-,-,TRBV13,CASSFGEPDTQYF,TGTGCCAGCAGCTTCGGGGAGCCAGATACGCAGTATTTT
TRBJ1-6,-,once,TRBV10-3,CGQHHRVTYNSPLHF,TGTGGTCAACACCACAGGGTTACCTATAATTCACCCCTCCACTTT
TRBJ2-5,TRBD1,-,TRBV15,CATSRDRGTGGEQYF,TGTGCCACCAGCAGAGATAGAGGGACAGGGGGTGAGCAGTACTTC
TRBJ1-6,TRBD1,-,TRBV6-5,CASSYSGTGVGSPLHF,TGTGCCAGCAGTTACTCCGGGACAGGGGTAGGCTCACCCCTCCACTTT
TRBJ1-2,-,-,TRBV5-4,CASSLGTGYGYTF,TGTGCCAGCAGCTTAGGTACAGGCTATGGCTACACCTTC
TRBJ1-2,-,once,TRBV27,CASSPTGNYGYTF,TGTGCCAGCAGCCCGACAGGCAACTATGGCTACACCTTC
TRBJ2-2,-,-,TRBV5-1,CASSLEGRPSNTGELFF,TGCGCCAGCAGCTTGGAGGGACGGCCTTCGAACACCGGGGAGCTGTTTTTT
TRBJ2-2,TRBD1,-,TRBV28,CASSSRGTGELFF,TGTGCCAGCAGTTCCAGGGGGACCGGGGAGCTGTTTTTT
TRBJ1-2,-,-,TRBV11-2,CASSLGSIVRGYTF,TGTGCCAGCAGCTTAGGCAGCATCGTACGGGGCTACACCTTC
TRBJ2-5,TRBD2,-,TRBV7-2,CASSGKGLAGGHQETQYF,TGTGCCAGCAGCGGGAAGGGACTAGCGGGAGGCCACCAAGAGACCCAGTACTTC
TRBJ2-7,-,few,TRBV5-1,CASIYEQYF,TGCGCCAGCATATACGAGCAGTACTTC
TRBJ2-1,TRBD2,-,TRBV11-3,CASSYRRLAGGDNEQFF,TGTGCCAGCAGCTACCGACGACTAGCGGGAGGGGACAATGAGCAGTTCTTC
TRBJ2-5,TRBD2,once,TRBV19,CASRLAGNAETQYF,TGTGCCAGTAGATTAGCGGGGAACGCCGAGACCCAGTACTTC
TRBJ2-7,TRBD1,-,TRBV9,CASSPWDRAPYEQYF,TGTGCCAGCAGCCCATGGGACAGGGCACCCTACGAGCAGTACTTC
TRBJ2-1,TRBD2,-,TRBV5-8,CASSFPWTGGLRAEQFF,TGTGCCAGCAGCTTTCCTTGGACGGGGGGGCTTCGGGCTGAGCAGTTCTTC
TRBJ1-2,TRBD1,-,TRBV28,CASSPLRTGNYGYTF,TGTGCCAGCAGCCCCCTGAGGACAGGGAACTATGGCTACACCTTC
TRBJ2-2,TRBD1,-,TRBV11-1,CASSPYPGQGGAGELFF,TGTGCCAGCAGCCCCTACCCTGGACAGGGTGGGGCCGGGGAGCTGTTTTTT
TRBJ1-5,-,-,TRBV4-3,CASSQNKGGDNQPQHF,TGCGCCAGCAGCCAAAACAAGGGAGGGGATAATCAGCCCCAGCATTTT
TRBJ2-5,-,-,TRBV9,CASSAREETQYF,TGTGCCAGCAGCGCAAGGGAAGAGACCCAGTACTTC
TRBJ2-7,TRBD2,-,TRBV6-1,CASGLTSGASYEQYF,TGTGCCAGCGGCCTGACTAGCGGGGCTTCCTACGAGCAGTACTTC
TRBJ1-4,-,-,TRBV9,CASSVGTQEKLFF,TGTGCCAGCAGCGTCGGGACACAGGAAAAACTGTTTTTT
TRBJ1-5,-,-,TRBV25-1,CASSEVSKGDSNQPQHF,TGTGCCAGCAGTGAAGTTTCGAAGGGGGATAGCAATCAGCCCCAGCATTTT
TRBJ2-4,-,few,TRBV7-3,CASSLWGGGNIQYF,TGTGCCAGCAGCTTATGGGGAGGGGGAAACATTCAGTACTTC
TRBJ1-1,TRBD1,-,TRBV7-2,CASSLEGRRGHYMNTEAFF,TGTGCCAGCAGCTTAGAAGGTCGCAGGGGGCATTATATGAACACTGAAGCTTTCTTT
TRBJ2-1,TRBD1,once,TRBV2,CASSVSGGLNEQFF,TGTGCCAGCAGTGTATCAGGGGGTTTAAATGAGCAGTTCTTC
TRBJ1-4,-,-,TRBV13,CASSPTGIATNEKLFF,TGTGCCAGCAGCCCAACAGGGATTGCAACTAATGAAAAACTGTTTTTT
TRBJ2-7,-,-,TRBV5-4,CASSPLAGLSYEQYF,TGTGCCAGCAGCCCGTTGGCGGGACTCTCCTACGAGCAGTACTTC
TRBJ1-6,-,-,TRBV7-8,CASSSRSWTDNNSPLHF,TGTGCCAGCAGCTCCAGGAGCTGGACGGACAATAATTCACCCCTCCACTTT
TRBJ2-6,TRBD1,-,TRBV7-9,CASILGQGALGANVLTF,TGTGCCAGCATTCTGGGACAGGGGGCGCTTGGGGCCAACGTCCTGACTTTC
TRBJ1-6,-,once,TRBV11-2,CASSLVEGRSSPLHF,TGTGCCAGCAGCTTAGTAGAGGGGAGGTCCTCACCCCTCCACTTT
TRBJ1-2,-,-,TRBV19,CASSIGTTQFGYTF,TGTGCCAGTAGTATAGGGACGACTCAGTTTGGCTACACCTTC
TRBJ1-3,-,-,TRBV10-3,CAISSSGNTIYF,TGTGCCATCTCGAGCTCTGGAAACACCATATATTTT
TRBJ2-1,TRBD2,-,TRBV19,CASSGRDVGLAEQFF,TGTGCCAGTAGTGGGCGTGACGTGGGACTAGCAGAGCAGTTCTTC